This T cell receptor beta chain was recovered during a study of blood T cell repertoires in COVID-19. The overall study: The study drew acute and convalescent COVID-19 samples from the United States, Italy and Spain.

CDR1 MGHRA and CDR2 YSYEKL come from the germline V gene. V lost 3 bases and J lost 7, with 12 bases in between. The length of the CDR3 is 14 residues. TCRdb keeps only in-frame clones here, not all; method: immunoSEQ multiplex PCR. The sample includes around 190,000 clones, roughly 81% of them seen just once. The sequenced material came from peripheral blood. The chain combines TRBV4-1 with TRBJ2-2, with a possible D match to TRBD1 (6 bases). This TCR was recovered from a woman in her thirties or forties with COVID-19, enrolled during active disease. CDR3 amino acids: CASSQGLTGGELFF. DNA of the CDR3: TGCGCCAGCAGCCAGGGCCTGACAGGCGGGGAGCTGTTTTTT.